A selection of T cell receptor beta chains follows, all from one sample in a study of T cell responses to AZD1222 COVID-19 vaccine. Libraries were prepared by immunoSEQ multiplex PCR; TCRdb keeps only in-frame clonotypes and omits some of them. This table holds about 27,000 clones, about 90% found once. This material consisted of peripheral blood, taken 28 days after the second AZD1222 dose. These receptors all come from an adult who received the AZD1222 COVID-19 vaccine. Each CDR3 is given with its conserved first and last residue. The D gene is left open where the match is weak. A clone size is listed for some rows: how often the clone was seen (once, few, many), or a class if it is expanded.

CASSQDWGQRNQPQHF	TGCGCCAGCAGCCAAGACTGGGGACAGCGCAATCAGCCCCAGCATTTT	TRBV4-3	TRBJ1-5	once	16	TRBD1
CASSYYSYYGDNEQFF	TGTGCCAGCAGTTATTACAGCTATTATGGGGACAATGAGCAGTTCTTC	TRBV6-5	TRBJ2-1	-	16	-
CASSLGGDTFYGYTF	TGTGCCAGCAGCTTAGGGGGGGACACCTTCTATGGCTACACCTTC	TRBV11-2	TRBJ1-2	-	15	-
CASSLLSPWDSGNTIYF	TGTGCCAGCAGCTTACTCTCCCCTTGGGATTCTGGAAACACCATATATTTT	TRBV7-9	TRBJ1-3	-	17	-
CASRPGLAGSYEQYF	TGTGCCAGTAGACCCGGACTAGCGGGCTCCTACGAGCAGTACTTC	TRBV19	TRBJ2-7	once	15	TRBD2
CASSLGQGARGGYTF	TGTGCCAGCAGCTTGGGACAGGGGGCGCGTGGTGGCTACACCTTC	TRBV7-2	TRBJ1-2	-	15	TRBD1
CASSLGISSTDTQYF	TGTGCCAGCAGCTTAGGGATTAGCAGCACAGATACGCAGTATTTT	TRBV11-2	TRBJ2-3	-	15	-
CASTGSFTGELFF	TGTGCCAGCACAGGCAGTTTCACCGGGGAGCTGTTTTTT	TRBV27	TRBJ2-2	-	13	-
CASQREGVTGELFF	TGTGCCAGTCAGCGGGAGGGGGTCACCGGGGAGCTGTTTTTT	TRBV28	TRBJ2-2	-	14	TRBD2
CASSLGLPGPQTVLGYTF	TGTGCCAGCAGTTTGGGCCTACCCGGGCCCCAGACCGTCCTAGGCTACACCTTC	TRBV27	TRBJ1-2	-	18	-
CASSPGTSGALAKNIQYF	TGTGCCAGCAGCCCGGGGACTAGCGGGGCACTAGCCAAAAACATTCAGTACTTC	TRBV9	TRBJ2-4	-	18	TRBD2
CATSDAQGPEMQHF	TGTGCCACCAGTGATGCACAGGGCCCCGAGATGCAGCATTTT	TRBV24-1	TRBJ1-5	-	14	-
CASSRSPSGRVNTEAFF	TGTGCCAGCAGCCGCTCCCCGTCCGGCAGGGTGAACACTGAAGCTTTCTTT	TRBV11-3	TRBJ1-1	-	17	-
CASSYDGRTIYF	TGTGCCAGCAGTTACGACGGCAGAACCATATATTTT	TRBV6-6	TRBJ1-3	-	12	-
CASPKGQGLSKNIQYF	TGTGCTTCGCCGAAGGGACAAGGGTTAAGCAAAAACATTCAGTACTTC	TRBV3-1/TRBV3-2	TRBJ2-4	-	16	-
CASSLQGYEQYF	TGTGCCAGCAGCCTTCAGGGATACGAGCAGTACTTC	TRBV6-2/TRBV6-3	TRBJ2-7	-	12	-
CAIGTSGRSSYEQYF	TGTGCCATAGGGACTAGCGGGAGGTCCTCCTACGAGCAGTACTTC	TRBV10-3	TRBJ2-7	once	15	TRBD2
CATSDRGVRGETQYF	TGTGCCACCAGTGATCGTGGGGTGCGGGGAGAGACCCAGTACTTC	TRBV24-1	TRBJ2-5	-	15	-
CASSPSMGSYEQYF	TGTGCCAGCTCACCATCTATGGGAAGCTACGAGCAGTACTTC	TRBV18	TRBJ2-7	-	14	-
CASSSGQGTRWAYEQYF	TGTGCCAGCAGTTCTGGACAGGGGACCAGATGGGCCTACGAGCAGTACTTC	TRBV28	TRBJ2-7	-	17	TRBD1
CASSLVVGKNEQYF	TGTGCCAGCAGCTTAGTAGTCGGCAAAAACGAGCAGTACTTC	TRBV7-2	TRBJ2-7	-	14	-
CAISEVDQPQHF	TGTGCCATCAGTGAGGTGGATCAGCCCCAGCATTTT	TRBV10-3	TRBJ1-5	-	12	-
CASNDPLQPRTEAFF	TGTGCCAGTAATGACCCCCTCCAGCCTCGCACTGAAGCTTTCTTT	TRBV19	TRBJ1-1	-	15	-
CASSEQEKSYEQYF	TGTGCCAGCAGCGAACAAGAAAAGTCCTACGAGCAGTACTTC	TRBV7-2	TRBJ2-7	-	14	-
CASSQDPQPSYEQYF	TGTGCCAGCAGCCAAGACCCTCAACCTAGCTACGAGCAGTACTTC	TRBV4-2	TRBJ2-7	-	15	-
CASSIQKNTEAFF	TGTGCCAGCAGTATACAGAAGAACACTGAAGCTTTCTTT	TRBV7-2	TRBJ1-1	-	13	-
CATSRGVGAADTQYF	TGTGCCACCAGCAGAGGCGTCGGGGCCGCAGATACGCAGTATTTT	TRBV15	TRBJ2-3	-	15	-
CASSLGTGTYEQYF	TGTGCCAGCAGCTTAGGGACAGGCACCTACGAGCAGTACTTC	TRBV5-6	TRBJ2-7	once	14	TRBD1
CASSPQVGGSGNTIYF	TGTGCCAGCAGTCCACAGGTGGGAGGCTCTGGAAACACCATATATTTT	TRBV28	TRBJ1-3	-	16	-
CASSPPGVLAGGVYNEQFF	TGTGCCAGCTCACCACCGGGGGTACTAGCGGGAGGGGTCTACAATGAGCAGTTCTTC	TRBV18	TRBJ2-1	-	19	TRBD2
CASSTSFNTGELFF	TGCGCCAGCAGTACTAGCTTCAACACCGGGGAGCTGTTTTTT	TRBV5-1	TRBJ2-2	-	14	-
CSVEAQAGIEQYF	TGCAGCGTTGAAGCCCAAGCGGGAATCGAGCAGTACTTC	TRBV29-1	TRBJ2-7	-	13	TRBD2
CSVEALREAFF	TGCAGCGTTGAGGCCCTCCGTGAAGCTTTCTTT	TRBV29-1	TRBJ1-1	-	11	-
CASTPVGQPTNEKLFF	TGTGCCAGCACCCCCGTGGGACAGCCAACTAATGAAAAACTGTTTTTT	TRBV27	TRBJ1-4	-	16	TRBD1
CASSQAHREKLFF	TGTGCCAGCAGCCAAGCCCATAGGGAAAAACTGTTTTTT	TRBV3-1/TRBV3-2	TRBJ1-4	few	13	-
CASSRGSDTQETQYF	TGTGCCAGCTCACGAGGGTCTGACACCCAAGAGACCCAGTACTTC	TRBV18	TRBJ2-5	-	15	-
CASSARGSSGRPTDTQYF	TGTGCCAGCAGCGCCCGGGGGAGTAGCGGGAGGCCAACAGATACGCAGTATTTT	TRBV13	TRBJ2-3	-	18	TRBD2
CAISPGGATNEKLFF	TGTGCCATCAGCCCCGGGGGGGCAACTAATGAAAAACTGTTTTTT	TRBV10-3	TRBJ1-4	-	15	-
CASSEGGDSNQPQHF	TGCGCCAGCAGCGAGGGCGGCGATAGCAATCAGCCCCAGCATTTT	TRBV5-1	TRBJ1-5	once	15	-
CASSRDPVDTQYF	TGTGCCAGCTCCCGAGACCCGGTAGATACGCAGTATTTT	TRBV7-3	TRBJ2-3	-	13	-
CASSIITTGGEVTHF	TGTGCCAGTAGTATAATTACGACAGGGGGCGAGGTGACGCATTTT	TRBV19	TRBJ1-5	once	15	TRBD1
CAWAGQGGQPQHF	TGTGCCTGGGCGGGACAGGGAGGTCAGCCCCAGCATTTT	TRBV30	TRBJ1-5	-	13	TRBD1
CASSLGLLGGVTGELFF	TGCGCCAGCAGCTTGGGACTACTCGGTGGGGTCACCGGGGAGCTGTTTTTT	TRBV5-1	TRBJ2-2	-	17	-
CASSPTGGLEQYF	TGTGCCAGCTCACCAACAGGGGGTCTCGAGCAGTACTTC	TRBV18	TRBJ2-7	-	13	TRBD1
CASSPPPGGASRNTIYF	TGTGCCAGCAGCCCACCCCCAGGGGGCGCTTCGAGAAACACCATATATTTT	TRBV7-2	TRBJ1-3	-	17	TRBD1
CASSLTRDFNTEAFF	TGTGCCAGCAGCTTAACTCGGGACTTCAACACTGAAGCTTTCTTT	TRBV11-3	TRBJ1-1	-	15	-
CASSYLGTSHYGYTF	TGTGCCAGCAGTTACCTTGGGACCTCGCACTATGGCTACACCTTC	TRBV6-5	TRBJ1-2	-	15	-